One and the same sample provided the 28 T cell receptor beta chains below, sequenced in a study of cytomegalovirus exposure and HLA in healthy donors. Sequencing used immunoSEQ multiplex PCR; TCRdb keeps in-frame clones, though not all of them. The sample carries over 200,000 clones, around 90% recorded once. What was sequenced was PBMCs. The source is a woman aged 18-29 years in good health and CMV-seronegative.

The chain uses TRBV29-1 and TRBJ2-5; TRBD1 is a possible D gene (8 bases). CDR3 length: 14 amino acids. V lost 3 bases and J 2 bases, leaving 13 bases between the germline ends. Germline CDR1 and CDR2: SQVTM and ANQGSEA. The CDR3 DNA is TGCAGCGTTGATACAGGGGGAGGGCAAGAGACCCAGTACTTC. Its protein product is CSVDTGGGQETQYF. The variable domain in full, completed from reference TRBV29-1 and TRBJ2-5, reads SAVISQKPSRDICQRGTSLTIQCQVDSQVTMMFWYRQQPGQSLTLIATANQGSEATYESGFVIDKFPISRPNLTFSTLTVSNMSPEDSSIYLCSVDTGGGQETQYFGPGTRLLVL.

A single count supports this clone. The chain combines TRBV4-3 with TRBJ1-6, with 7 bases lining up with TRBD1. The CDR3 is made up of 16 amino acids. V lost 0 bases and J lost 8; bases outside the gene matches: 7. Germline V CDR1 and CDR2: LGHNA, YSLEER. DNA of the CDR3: TGCGCCAGCAGCCAAGAAATTTCCAGGGGGGATTCACCCCTCCACTTT. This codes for CASSQEISRGDSPLHF.

CDR3 sequence reads: CASSWRTGANVLTF. The CDR3 DNA follows: TGTGCCAGCAGCTGGAGGACTGGGGCCAACGTCCTGACTTTC. The chain joins TRBV28 to TRBJ2-6; possible D gene TRBD2, 5 bases. The CDR3 extends over 14 amino acids. V dropped 6 bases and J dropped 2 bases, with 8 bases sitting between them. Germline-derived CDR1 and CDR2 are MDHEN and SYDVKM. The full variable domain, in which reference TRBV28 and TRBJ2-6 provide the parts outside the CDR3, is DVKVTQSSRYLVKRTGEKVFLECVQDMDHENMFWYRQDPGLGLRLIYFSYDVKMKEKGDIPEGYSVSREKKERFSLILESASTNQTSMYLCASSWRTGANVLTFGAGSRLTVL.

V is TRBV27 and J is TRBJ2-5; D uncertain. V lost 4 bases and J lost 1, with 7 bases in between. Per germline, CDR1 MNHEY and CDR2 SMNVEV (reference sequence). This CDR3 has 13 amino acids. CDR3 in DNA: TGTGCCAGCAGTTCCCTCGTCCAAGAGACCCAGTACTTC. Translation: CASSSLVQETQYF.

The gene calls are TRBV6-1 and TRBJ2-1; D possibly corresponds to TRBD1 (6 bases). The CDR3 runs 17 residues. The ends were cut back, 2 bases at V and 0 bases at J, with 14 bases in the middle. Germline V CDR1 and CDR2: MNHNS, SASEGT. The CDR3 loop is CASSEPYTGISYNEQFF. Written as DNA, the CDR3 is TGTGCCAGCAGTGAACCTTATACAGGGATCTCCTACAATGAGCAGTTCTTC.

This CDR3 reads CASSRDSTYEQYF. The CDR3 DNA follows: TGTGCCAGCTCACGGGACAGTACTTACGAGCAGTACTTC. The chain carries TRBV18 and TRBJ2-7, with 7 bases fitting TRBD1. Per the germline V gene, CDR1 is KGHSH and CDR2 is LQKENI. This CDR3 contains 13 residues. The junction had 4 bases not matched to a gene; V was cut back by 4 bases and J by 4 bases. Full variable domain (missing parts from reference TRBV18 and TRBJ2-7): NAGVMQNPRHLVRRRGQEARLRCSPMKGHSHVYWYRQLPEEGLKFMVYLQKENIIDESGMPKERFSAEFPKEGPSILRIQQVVRGDSAAYFCASSRDSTYEQYFGPGTRLTVT.

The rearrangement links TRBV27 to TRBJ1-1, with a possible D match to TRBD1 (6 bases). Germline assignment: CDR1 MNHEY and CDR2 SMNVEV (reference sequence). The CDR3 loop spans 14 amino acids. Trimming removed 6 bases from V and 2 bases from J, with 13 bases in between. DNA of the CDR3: TGTGCCAGCAGCTACTCGGACAGTAACACTGAAGCTTTCTTT. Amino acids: CASSYSDSNTEAFF.

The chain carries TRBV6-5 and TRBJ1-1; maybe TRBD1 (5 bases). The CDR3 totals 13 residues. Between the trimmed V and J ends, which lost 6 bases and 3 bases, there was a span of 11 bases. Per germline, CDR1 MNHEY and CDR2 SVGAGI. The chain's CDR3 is CASRSSRDTEAFF. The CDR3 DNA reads TGTGCCAGCAGGAGTTCCAGGGACACTGAAGCTTTCTTT.

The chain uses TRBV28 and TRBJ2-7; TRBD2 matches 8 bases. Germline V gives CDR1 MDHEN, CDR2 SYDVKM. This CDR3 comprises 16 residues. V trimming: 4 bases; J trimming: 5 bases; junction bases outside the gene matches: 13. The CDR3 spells CASSSPGGAYLHEQYV. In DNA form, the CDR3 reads TGTGCCAGCAGTTCCCCCGGGGGGGCTTACCTCCACGAGCAGTACGTC.

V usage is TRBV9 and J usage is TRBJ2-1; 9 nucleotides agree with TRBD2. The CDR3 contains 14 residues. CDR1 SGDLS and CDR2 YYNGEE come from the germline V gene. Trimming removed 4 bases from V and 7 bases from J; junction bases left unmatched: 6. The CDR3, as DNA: TGTGCCAGCAGCCCGGGGACTAGCCGGAATGAGCAGTTCTTC. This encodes CASSPGTSRNEQFF.

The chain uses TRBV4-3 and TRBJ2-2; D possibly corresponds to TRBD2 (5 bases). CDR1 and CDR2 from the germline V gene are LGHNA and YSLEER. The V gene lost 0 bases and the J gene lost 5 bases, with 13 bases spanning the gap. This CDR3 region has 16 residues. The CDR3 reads CASSQDGSGRTGELFF. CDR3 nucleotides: TGCGCCAGCAGCCAAGATGGGTCGGGAAGGACCGGGGAGCTGTTTTTT.

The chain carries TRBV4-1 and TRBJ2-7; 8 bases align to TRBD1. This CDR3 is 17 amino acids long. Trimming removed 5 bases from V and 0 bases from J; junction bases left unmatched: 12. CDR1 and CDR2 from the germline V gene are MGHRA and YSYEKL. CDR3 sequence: CASSSPQGAYNSYEQYV. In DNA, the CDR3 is TGCGCCAGCAGCTCACCCCAGGGGGCATATAACTCCTACGAGCAGTACGTC.

This CDR3 reads CASSLNEQGYEQYF. The DNA for the CDR3 is TGTGCCAGCAGCTTAAACGAACAGGGCTACGAGCAGTACTTC. This sequence joins TRBV11-1 and TRBJ2-7; D might be TRBD1 (6 bases). Germline V lookup: CDR1 SGHAT, CDR2 FQDESV (reference sequence). The CDR3 length is 14 residues. The V end lost 2 bases, the J end lost 3 bases, and 11 bases lay between the germline ends.

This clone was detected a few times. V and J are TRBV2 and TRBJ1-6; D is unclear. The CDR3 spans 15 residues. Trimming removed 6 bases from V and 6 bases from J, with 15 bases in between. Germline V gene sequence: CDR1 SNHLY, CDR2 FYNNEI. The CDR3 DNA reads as TGTGCCAGCAGCCCTACGGCAGGTGGTAATTCACCCCTCCACTTT. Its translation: CASSPTAGGNSPLHF.

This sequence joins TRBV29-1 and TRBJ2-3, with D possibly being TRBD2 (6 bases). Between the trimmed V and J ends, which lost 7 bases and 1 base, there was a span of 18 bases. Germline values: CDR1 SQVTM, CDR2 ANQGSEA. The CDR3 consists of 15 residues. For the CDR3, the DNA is TGCAGCGGGAGGCGACTAGTATCGGGCACAGATACGCAGTATTTT. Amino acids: CSGRRLVSGTDTQYF.

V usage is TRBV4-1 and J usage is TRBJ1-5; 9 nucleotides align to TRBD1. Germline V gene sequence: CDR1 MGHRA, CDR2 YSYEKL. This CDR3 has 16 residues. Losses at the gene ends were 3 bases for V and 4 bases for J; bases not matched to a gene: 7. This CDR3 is CASSHTTGGGNQPQHF. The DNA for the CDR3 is TGCGCCAGCAGCCATACAACAGGGGGCGGAAATCAGCCCCAGCATTTT.

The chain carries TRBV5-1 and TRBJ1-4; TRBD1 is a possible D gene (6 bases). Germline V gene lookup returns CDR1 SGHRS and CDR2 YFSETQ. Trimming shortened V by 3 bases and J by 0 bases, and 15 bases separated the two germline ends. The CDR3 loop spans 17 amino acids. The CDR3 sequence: CASSSRQVVATNEKLFF. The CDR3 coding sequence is TGCGCCAGCAGCTCCCGACAGGTGGTTGCAACTAATGAAAAACTGTTTTTT.

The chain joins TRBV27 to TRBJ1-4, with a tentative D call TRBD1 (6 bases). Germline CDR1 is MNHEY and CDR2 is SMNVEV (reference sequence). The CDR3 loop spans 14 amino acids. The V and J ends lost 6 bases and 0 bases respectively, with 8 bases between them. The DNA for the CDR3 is TGTGCCAGCAGAAGACAGGCAACTAATGAAAAACTGTTTTTT. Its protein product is CASRRQATNEKLFF.

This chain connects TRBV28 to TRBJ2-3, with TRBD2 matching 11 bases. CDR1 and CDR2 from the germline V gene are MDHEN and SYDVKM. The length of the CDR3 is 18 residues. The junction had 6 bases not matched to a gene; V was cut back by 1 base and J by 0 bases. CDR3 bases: TGTGCCAGCAGTTTATCAATAGCGGGGGGGCTGAGCACAGATACGCAGTATTTT. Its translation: CASSLSIAGGLSTDTQYF.

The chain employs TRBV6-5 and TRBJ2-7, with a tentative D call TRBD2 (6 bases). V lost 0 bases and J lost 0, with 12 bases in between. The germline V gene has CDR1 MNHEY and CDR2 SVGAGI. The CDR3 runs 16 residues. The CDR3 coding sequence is TGTGCCAGCAGTTACTCGACGGGGGACCACTCCTACGAGCAGTACTTC. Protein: CASSYSTGDHSYEQYF.

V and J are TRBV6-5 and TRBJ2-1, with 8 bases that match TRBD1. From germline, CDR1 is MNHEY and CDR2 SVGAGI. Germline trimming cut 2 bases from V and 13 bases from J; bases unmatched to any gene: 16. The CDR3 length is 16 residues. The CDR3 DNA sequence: TGTGCCAGCAGTTACCGAGAGATTTCCAGGGGGCCTCGTCAGTTCTTC. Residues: CASSYREISRGPRQFF.

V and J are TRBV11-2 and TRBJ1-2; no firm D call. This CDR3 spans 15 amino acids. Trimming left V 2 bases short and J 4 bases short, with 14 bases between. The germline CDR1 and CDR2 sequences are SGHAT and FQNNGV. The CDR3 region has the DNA TGTGCCAGCAGCTTACAACCAGAACCTCTCTATGGCTACACCTTC. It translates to CASSLQPEPLYGYTF.

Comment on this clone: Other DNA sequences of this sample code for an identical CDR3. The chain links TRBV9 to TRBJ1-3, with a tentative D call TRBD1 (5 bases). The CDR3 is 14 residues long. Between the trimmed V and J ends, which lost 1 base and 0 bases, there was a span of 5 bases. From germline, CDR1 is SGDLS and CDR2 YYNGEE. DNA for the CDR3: TGTGCCAGCAGCGTACAGGGCTCTGGAAACACCATATATTTT. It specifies CASSVQGSGNTIYF.

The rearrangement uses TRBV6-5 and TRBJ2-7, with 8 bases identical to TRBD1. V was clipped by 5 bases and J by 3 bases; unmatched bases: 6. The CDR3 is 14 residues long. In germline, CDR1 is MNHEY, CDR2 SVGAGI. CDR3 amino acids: CASSLRQGYYEQYV. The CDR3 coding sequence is TGTGCCAGCAGTCTCCGACAGGGGTACTACGAGCAGTACGTC.

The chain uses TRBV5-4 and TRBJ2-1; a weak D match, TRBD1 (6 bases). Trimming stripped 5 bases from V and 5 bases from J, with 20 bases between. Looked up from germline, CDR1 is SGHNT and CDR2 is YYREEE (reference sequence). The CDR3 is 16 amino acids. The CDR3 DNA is TGTGCCAGCAGACCCGTAGGGGGAGTGGGGCACAATGAGCAGTTCTTC. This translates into CASRPVGGVGHNEQFF. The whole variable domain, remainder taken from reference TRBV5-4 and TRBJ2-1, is ETGVTQSPTHLIKTRGQQVTLRCSSQSGHNTVSWYQQALGQGPQFIFQYYREEENGRGNFPPRFSGLQFPNYSSELNVNALELDDSALYLCASRPVGGVGHNEQFFGPGTRLTVL.

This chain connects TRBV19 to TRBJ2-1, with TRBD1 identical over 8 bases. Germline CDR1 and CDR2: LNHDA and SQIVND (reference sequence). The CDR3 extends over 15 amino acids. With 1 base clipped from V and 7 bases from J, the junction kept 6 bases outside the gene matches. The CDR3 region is CASSIAGGASNEQFF. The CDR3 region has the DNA TGTGCCAGTAGTATAGCAGGGGGCGCGAGTAATGAGCAGTTCTTC.

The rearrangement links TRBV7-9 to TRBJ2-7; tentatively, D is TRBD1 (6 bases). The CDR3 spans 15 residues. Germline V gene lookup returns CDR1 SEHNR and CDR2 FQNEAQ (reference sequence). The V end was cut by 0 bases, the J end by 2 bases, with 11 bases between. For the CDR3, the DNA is TGTGCCAGCAGCTTAGCCCAGGGGATGGCCTACGAGCAGTACGTC. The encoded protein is CASSLAQGMAYEQYV.

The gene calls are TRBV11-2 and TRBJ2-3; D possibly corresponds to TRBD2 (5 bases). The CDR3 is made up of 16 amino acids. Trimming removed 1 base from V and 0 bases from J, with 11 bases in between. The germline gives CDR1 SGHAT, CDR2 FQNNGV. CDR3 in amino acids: CASSLGILASTDTQYF. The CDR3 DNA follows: TGTGCCAGCAGCTTAGGGATCCTAGCAAGCACAGATACGCAGTATTTT. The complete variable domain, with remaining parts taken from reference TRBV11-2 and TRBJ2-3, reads EAGVAQSPRYKIIEKRQSVAFWCNPISGHATLYWYQQILGQGPKLLIQFQNNGVVDDSQLPKDRFSAERLKGVDSTLKIQPAKLEDSAVYLCASSLGILASTDTQYFGPGTRLTVL.